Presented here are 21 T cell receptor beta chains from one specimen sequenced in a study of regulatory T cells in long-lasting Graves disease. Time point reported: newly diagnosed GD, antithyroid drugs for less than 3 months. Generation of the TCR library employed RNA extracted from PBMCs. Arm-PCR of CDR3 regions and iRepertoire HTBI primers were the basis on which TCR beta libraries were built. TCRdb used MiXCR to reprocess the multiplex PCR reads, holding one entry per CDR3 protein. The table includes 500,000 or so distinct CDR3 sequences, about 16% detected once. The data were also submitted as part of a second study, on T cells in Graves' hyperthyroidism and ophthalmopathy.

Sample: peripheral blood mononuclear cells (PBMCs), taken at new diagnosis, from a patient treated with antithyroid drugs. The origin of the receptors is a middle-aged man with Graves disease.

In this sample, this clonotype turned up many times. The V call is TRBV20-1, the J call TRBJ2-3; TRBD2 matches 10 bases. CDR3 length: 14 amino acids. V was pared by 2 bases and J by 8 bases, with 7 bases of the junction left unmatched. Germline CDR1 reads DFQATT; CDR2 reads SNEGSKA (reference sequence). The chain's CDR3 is CSARPTLAGVTQYF. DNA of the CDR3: TGCAGTGCTAGACCTACTCTAGCGGGAGTTACGCAGTATTTT.

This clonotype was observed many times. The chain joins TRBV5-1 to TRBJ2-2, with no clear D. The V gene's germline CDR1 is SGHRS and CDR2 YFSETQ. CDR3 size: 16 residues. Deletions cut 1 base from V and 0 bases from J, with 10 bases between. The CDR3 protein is CASSLWQIANTGELFF. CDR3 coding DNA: TGCGCCAGCAGCTTGTGGCAGATCGCGAACACCGGGGAGCTGTTTTTT.

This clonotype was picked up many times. Here the CDR3 DNA reads TGTGCCAGCAGCATAAGCGCCGGGAGGGTCGTTACAGATACGCAGTATTTT. The encoded protein is CASSISAGRVVTDTQYF. V is TRBV11-2 and J is TRBJ2-3, with 8 nucleotides matching TRBD2. Germline assignment: CDR1 SGHAT and CDR2 FQNNGV. V shed 5 bases and J 3 bases; nucleotides not matched to a gene: 13. CDR3 length equals 17 residues.

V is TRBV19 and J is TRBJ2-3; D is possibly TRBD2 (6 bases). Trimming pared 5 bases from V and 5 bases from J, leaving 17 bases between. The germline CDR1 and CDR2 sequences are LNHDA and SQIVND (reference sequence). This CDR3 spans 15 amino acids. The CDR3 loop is CASSPNGGIGDTQYF. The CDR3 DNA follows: TGTGCCAGTAGTCCGAATGGCGGGATAGGAGATACGCAGTATTTT.

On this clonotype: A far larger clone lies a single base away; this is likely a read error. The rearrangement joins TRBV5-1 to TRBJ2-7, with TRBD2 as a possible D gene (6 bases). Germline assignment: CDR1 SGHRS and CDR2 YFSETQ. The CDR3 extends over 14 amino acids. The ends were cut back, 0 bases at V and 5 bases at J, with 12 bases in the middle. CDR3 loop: CASSLGGVQDEQYF. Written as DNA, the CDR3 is TGCGCCAGCAGCTTGGGGGGGGTCCAAGACGAGCAGTACTTC.

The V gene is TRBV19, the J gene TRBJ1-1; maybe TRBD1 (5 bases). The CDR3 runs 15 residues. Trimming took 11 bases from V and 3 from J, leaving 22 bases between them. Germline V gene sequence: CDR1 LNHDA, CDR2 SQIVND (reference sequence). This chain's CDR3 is CARTMGPTGDTEAFF. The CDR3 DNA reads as TGTGCCCGCACGATGGGGCCCACCGGTGACACTGAAGCTTTCTTT.

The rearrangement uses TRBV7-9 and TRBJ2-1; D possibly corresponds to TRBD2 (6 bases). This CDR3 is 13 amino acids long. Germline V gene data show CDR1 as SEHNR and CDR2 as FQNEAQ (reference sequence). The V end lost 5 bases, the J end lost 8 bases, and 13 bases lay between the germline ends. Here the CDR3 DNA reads TGTGCCAGCAGCCCAAGACTAGACTATGAGCAGTTCTTC. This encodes CASSPRLDYEQFF.

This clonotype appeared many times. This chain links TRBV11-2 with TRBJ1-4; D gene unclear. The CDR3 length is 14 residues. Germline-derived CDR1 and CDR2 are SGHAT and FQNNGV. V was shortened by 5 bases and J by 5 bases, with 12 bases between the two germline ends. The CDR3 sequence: CASSPRAQNEKLFF. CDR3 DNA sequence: TGTGCCAGCAGCCCGAGGGCCCAGAATGAAAAACTGTTTTTT.

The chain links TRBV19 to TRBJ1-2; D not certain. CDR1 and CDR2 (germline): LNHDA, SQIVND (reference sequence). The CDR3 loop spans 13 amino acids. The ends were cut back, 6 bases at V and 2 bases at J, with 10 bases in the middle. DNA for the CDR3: TGTGCCAGTAGAGAGGGCCTGAACTATGGCTACACCTTC. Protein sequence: CASREGLNYGYTF.

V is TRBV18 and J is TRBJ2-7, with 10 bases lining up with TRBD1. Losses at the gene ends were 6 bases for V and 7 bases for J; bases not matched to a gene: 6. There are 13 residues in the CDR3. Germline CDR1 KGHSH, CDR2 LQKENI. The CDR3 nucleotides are TGTGCCAGCTCCCGCGGGGACAGGGGTGAGCAGTACTTC. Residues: CASSRGDRGEQYF.

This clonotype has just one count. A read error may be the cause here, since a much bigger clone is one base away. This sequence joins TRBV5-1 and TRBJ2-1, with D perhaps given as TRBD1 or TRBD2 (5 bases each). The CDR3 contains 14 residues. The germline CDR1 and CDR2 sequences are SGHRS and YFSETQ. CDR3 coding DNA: TGCGCCAGCAGCTTGGCGGGGCCCCGCGATGAGCAGTCCTTC. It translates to CASSLAGPRDEQSF.

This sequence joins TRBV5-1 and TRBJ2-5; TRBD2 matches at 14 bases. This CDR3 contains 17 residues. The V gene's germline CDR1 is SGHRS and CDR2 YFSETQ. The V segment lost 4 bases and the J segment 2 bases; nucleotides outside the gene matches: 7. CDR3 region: CASSNGGTSGSQETQYF. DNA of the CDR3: TGCGCCAGCAGCAACGGGGGGACTAGCGGGAGTCAAGAGACCCAGTACTTC.

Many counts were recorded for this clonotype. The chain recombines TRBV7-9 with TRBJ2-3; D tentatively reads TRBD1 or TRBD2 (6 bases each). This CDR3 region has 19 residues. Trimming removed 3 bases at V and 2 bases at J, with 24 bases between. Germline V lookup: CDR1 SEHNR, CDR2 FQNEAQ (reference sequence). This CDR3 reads CASSFGGPRAGQLTDTQYF. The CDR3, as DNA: TGTGCCAGCAGCTTTGGGGGCCCCCGAGCGGGTCAACTCACAGATACGCAGTATTTT.

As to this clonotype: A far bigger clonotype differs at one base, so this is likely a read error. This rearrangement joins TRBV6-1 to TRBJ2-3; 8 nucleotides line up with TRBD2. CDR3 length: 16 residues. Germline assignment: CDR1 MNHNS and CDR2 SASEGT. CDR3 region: CAGSPQNGRGTDTQYF. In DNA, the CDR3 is TGTGCCGGCAGCCCTCAGAACGGGAGGGGCACAGATACGCAGTATTTT.

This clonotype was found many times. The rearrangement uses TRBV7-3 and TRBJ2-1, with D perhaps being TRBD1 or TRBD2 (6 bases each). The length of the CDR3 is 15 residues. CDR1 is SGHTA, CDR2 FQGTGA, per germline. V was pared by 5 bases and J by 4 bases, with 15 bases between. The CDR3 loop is CASSPYGGAYNEQFF. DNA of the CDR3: TGTGCCAGCAGCCCCTACGGGGGCGCGTACAATGAGCAGTTCTTC.

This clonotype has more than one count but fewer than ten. CDR3 region: CSVALAGIYNEQFF. The CDR3 DNA reads TGCAGCGTCGCCTTAGCGGGTATCTACAATGAGCAGTTCTTC. The chain couples TRBV29-1 to TRBJ2-1; TRBD2 agrees at 7 bases. The CDR3 is 14 amino acids. The germline gives CDR1 SQVTM, CDR2 ANQGSEA. V was pared by 6 bases and J by 3 bases, with 8 bases of the junction left unmatched.

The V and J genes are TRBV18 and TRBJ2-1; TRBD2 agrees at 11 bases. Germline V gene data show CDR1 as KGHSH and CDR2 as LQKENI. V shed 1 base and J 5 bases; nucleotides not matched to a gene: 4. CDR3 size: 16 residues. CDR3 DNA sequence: TGTGCCAGCTCACCACGGGGACTAGCGGATAACAATGAGCAGTTCTTC. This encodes CASSPRGLADNNEQFF.

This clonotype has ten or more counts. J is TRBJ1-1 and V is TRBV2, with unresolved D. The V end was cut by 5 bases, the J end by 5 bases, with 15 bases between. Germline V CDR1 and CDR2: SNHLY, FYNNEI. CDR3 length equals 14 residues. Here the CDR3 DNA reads TGTGCCAGCAGTTGGTTGGCCGCCGGGACTGAAGCTTTCTTT. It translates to CASSWLAAGTEAFF.

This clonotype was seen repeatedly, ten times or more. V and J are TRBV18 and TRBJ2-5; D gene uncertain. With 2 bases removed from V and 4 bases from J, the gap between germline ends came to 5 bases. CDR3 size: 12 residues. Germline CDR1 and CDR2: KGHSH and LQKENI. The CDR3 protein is CASSPDRETQYF. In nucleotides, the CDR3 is TGTGCCAGCTCACCAGATCGAGAGACCCAGTACTTC. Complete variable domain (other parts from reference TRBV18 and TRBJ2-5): NAGVMQNPRHLVRRRGQEARLRCSPMKGHSHVYWYRQLPEEGLKFMVYLQKENIIDESGMPKERFSAEFPKEGPSILRIQQVVRGDSAAYFCASSPDRETQYFGPGTRLLVL.

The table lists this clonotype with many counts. For the CDR3, the DNA is TGTGCCAGCAGTAGACCGGGACAGGGGGAAGAGACCCAGTACTTC. Protein product: CASSRPGQGEETQYF. This chain links TRBV6-1 with TRBJ2-5; 11 bases line up with TRBD1. CDR1 and CDR2 from the germline V gene are MNHNS and SASEGT. This CDR3 comprises 15 residues. After removal of 5 bases from V and 3 bases from J, the junction contained 5 bases not matched to a gene.

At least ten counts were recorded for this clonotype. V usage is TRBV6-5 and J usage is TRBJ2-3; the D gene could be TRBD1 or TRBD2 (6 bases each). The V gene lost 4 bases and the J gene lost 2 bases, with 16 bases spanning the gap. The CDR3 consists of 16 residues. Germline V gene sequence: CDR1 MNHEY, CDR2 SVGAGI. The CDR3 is CASSSPGEVATDTQYF. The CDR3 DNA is TGTGCCAGCAGTTCGCCAGGGGAGGTCGCCACAGATACGCAGTATTTT.